One sample yielded the 4 T cell receptor beta chains listed below, sequenced in a study of T cell responses to AZD1222 COVID-19 vaccine. Only in-frame clones appear in the TCRdb table, and some are missing; sequencing was by immunoSEQ multiplex PCR. The table lists some 96,000 clones, about 90% of them singletons. The sample here was peripheral blood, taken 28 days after the second AZD1222 dose. These receptors were taken from an adult who received the AZD1222 COVID-19 vaccine.

CDR3 nucleotides: TGTGCCAGCAGCCCCGGCGCGGGAGGCTACGAGCAGTACTTC. As protein: CASSPGAGGYEQYF. The chain links TRBV11-2 to TRBJ2-7, with 8 bases matching TRBD2. The CDR3 runs to 14 residues. J was trimmed by 3 bases and V by 5 bases; bases with no gene match: 6. From germline, CDR1 is SGHAT and CDR2 FQNNGV.

The gene calls are TRBV7-2 and TRBJ2-2, with a tentative D call TRBD2 (5 bases). Trimming cost V 1 base and J 4 bases, with 13 bases left between them. Germline lookup yields CDR1 SGHTA and CDR2 FQGNSA. This CDR3 is 16 amino acids long. Written as DNA, the CDR3 is TGTGCCAGCAGCTTAGTGGGCGGAGGACTCACCGGGGAGCTGTTTTTT. This encodes CASSLVGGGLTGELFF.

This clone was seen only once. The chain uses TRBV10-1 and TRBJ2-3; a weak D match, TRBD1 (5 bases). The CDR3 has 16 residues. Deletions cut 0 bases from V and 1 base from J, with 11 bases between. Germline CDR1 and CDR2: WNHNN and SYGVQD (reference sequence). CDR3 DNA sequence: TGCGCCAGCAGTGAGTCGACGGTCAGGGGCACAGATACGCAGTATTTT. This encodes CASSESTVRGTDTQYF.

This chain uses TRBV19 with TRBJ1-1, with D possibly being TRBD1 (6 bases). Germline values: CDR1 LNHDA, CDR2 SQIVND (reference sequence). Trimming removed 4 bases at V and 0 bases at J, with 12 bases between. The CDR3 is 15 residues long. In DNA form, the CDR3 reads TGTGCCAGTAGTAAGGGGGACACGATGAACACTGAAGCTTTCTTT. Translated, it gives CASSKGDTMNTEAFF.